The 18 T cell receptor beta chains presented below share a single source sample, sequenced in a study of regulatory T cells in long-lasting Graves disease. Time point given: newly diagnosed GD, antithyroid drugs for less than 3 months. RNA from PBMCs was the source of the TCR library. The TCR beta library used iRepertoire HTBI primers with Arm-PCR amplification of CDR3. TCRdb re-called the multiplex PCR reads with MiXCR, one entry per CDR3 protein. The sample gives about 540,000 distinct CDR3 sequences, roughly 12% of which show up once; roughly 9.7% is in the top ten. The data were also submitted as part of a second study, on T cells in Graves' hyperthyroidism and ophthalmopathy.

The input for sequencing was peripheral blood mononuclear cells (PBMCs), taken at new diagnosis, from a patient treated with antithyroid drugs. These TCRs come from a man aged 25-45 years with Graves disease.

V usage is TRBV11-1 and J usage is TRBJ2-5; D ambiguous. There are 13 residues in the CDR3. The germline CDR1 and CDR2 sequences are SGHAT and FQDESV (reference sequence). Trimming cost V 6 bases and J 7 bases, with 15 bases left between them. The CDR3 here is CASRGMISGTQYF. The CDR3 coding sequence is TGTGCCAGCAGGGGGATGATCTCGGGGACCCAGTACTTC.

On this clonotype: It differs at one base from a far larger clone, so likely a read error. V and J are TRBV2 and TRBJ2-5; 7 bases are shared with TRBD2. The CDR3 length is 16 residues. The V gene's germline CDR1 is SNHLY and CDR2 FYNNEI. V lost 6 bases to trimming and J lost 4 bases; unmatched junction nucleotides: 14. CDR3 sequence (DNA): TGTGCCAGCAGCCCCGGGCTTGAGGTAGCGGGAGAGACCCAGTACTTC. This sequence encodes CASSPGLEVAGETQYF.

This clonotype was found many times. The chain links TRBV24-1 to TRBJ2-5; TRBD1 or TRBD2 may be the D gene (5 bases each). Trimming left V 3 bases short and J 4 bases short, with 17 bases between. The germline CDR1 and CDR2 sequences are KGHDR and SFDVKD. The CDR3 runs to 16 residues. The CDR3 DNA sequence: TGTGCCACCAGTGATCCGCACGAGGGGTTCGGAGAGACCCAGTACTTC. It translates to CATSDPHEGFGETQYF.

There are a few counts of this clonotype. The chain recombines TRBV7-8 with TRBJ1-3, with TRBD1 identical over 8 bases. The V segment lost 3 bases and the J segment 4 bases; nucleotides outside the gene matches: 8. CDR1 and CDR2 (germline): SGHVS, FQNEAQ. The CDR3 spans 16 residues. The CDR3, as DNA: TGTGCCAGCAGCTTCGGGACAGGCCTGTCAGGAAACACCATATATTTT. This codes for CASSFGTGLSGNTIYF.

Here the CDR3 reads CASSLGGRAFTDTQYF. CDR3 DNA sequence: TGTGCCAGCAGTTTGGGGGGGAGGGCCTTCACAGATACGCAGTATTTT. The chain couples TRBV12-3 or TRBV12-4 to TRBJ2-3; 7 bases are shared with TRBD2. The CDR3 extends over 16 amino acids. V gave up 3 bases and J gave up 2 bases; unmatched junction bases: 8.

The rearrangement links TRBV29-1 to TRBJ1-2, with TRBD1 matching 8 bases. The trim removed 5 bases at V and 8 bases at J, leaving 10 bases unmatched. The CDR3 is 13 residues long. Germline V gene data show CDR1 as SQVTM and CDR2 as ANQGSEA. CDR3 nucleotides: TGCAGCGTTCGCGGACAGGGCGATTACGGCTACACCTTC. As protein: CSVRGQGDYGYTF.

The chain combines TRBV29-1 with TRBJ1-2; TRBD1 is a possible D gene (5 bases). Germline V gene sequence: CDR1 SQVTM, CDR2 ANQGSEA. The length of the CDR3 is 13 residues. Trimming removed 8 bases at V and 8 bases at J, with 21 bases between. CDR3 amino acids: CSLGGGGGIGYTF. DNA for the CDR3: TGCAGCCTCGGGGGTGGGGGAGGGATCGGCTACACCTTC.

This clonotype was recorded many times. The genes are TRBV2 and TRBJ2-1; a possible D gene is TRBD2 (6 bases). V gave up 3 bases and J gave up 7 bases, with 16 bases separating them. Germline lookup yields CDR1 SNHLY and CDR2 FYNNEI. The CDR3 runs to 15 residues. The DNA of the CDR3 is TGTGCCAGCAGTGACAGCGGTCGTGGGGGGAATGAGCAGTTCTTC. As protein: CASSDSGRGGNEQFF.

This clonotype was detected many times. The genes are TRBV2 and TRBJ2-3; D gene unclear. The CDR3 runs to 14 residues. The germline gives CDR1 SNHLY, CDR2 FYNNEI. V was shortened by 10 bases and J by 1 base, with 15 bases between the two germline ends. DNA of the CDR3: TGTGCCACTCTCCCGAGTCGGGGCACAGATACGCAGTATTTT. This translates into CATLPSRGTDTQYF.

This clonotype was detected ten times or more. The chain links TRBV28 to TRBJ2-2, with D unresolved. CDR1 is MDHEN, CDR2 SYDVKM, per germline. CDR3 length: 15 residues. The ends were cut back, 4 bases at V and 6 bases at J, with 15 bases in the middle. Here the CDR3 reads CASSSVRLQSGELFF. The CDR3 coding sequence is TGTGCCAGCAGTTCTGTCAGACTTCAGTCCGGGGAGCTGTTTTTT.

This clonotype was found a few times. At one end, the junction sequence differs from germline, possibly due to a read error. The chain is built from TRBV5-1 and TRBJ2-3; 7 nucleotides align to TRBD1. CDR1 is SGHRS, CDR2 YFSETQ, per germline. This CDR3 has 14 residues. For the CDR3, the DNA is TGCGCCGGCAGCTTGTACAGGGGTGCAGATACGCAGTATTTT. It is translated as CAGSLYRGADTQYF.

This clonotype appeared many times. The chain joins TRBV12-3 or TRBV12-4 to TRBJ2-1, with 12 bases that match TRBD1. Losses at the gene ends were 4 bases for V and 9 bases for J; bases not matched to a gene: 4. There are 14 residues in the CDR3. CDR3 nucleotide sequence: TGTGCCAGCAGTTCGGGACAGGGGGCGATTGAGCAGTTCTTC. Encoded protein: CASSSGQGAIEQFF.

This clonotype was found many times. The V call is TRBV5-1, the J call TRBJ2-1; D unclear. Trimming cost V 4 bases and J 10 bases, with 18 bases left between them. Germline V gene data show CDR1 as SGHRS and CDR2 as YFSETQ. The CDR3 runs 14 residues. In DNA, the CDR3 is TGCGCCAGCAGCGACCGACCTAATCGTGGGGAGCAGTTCTTC. This sequence encodes CASSDRPNRGEQFF.

This clonotype occurred a few times. The chain has TRBV29-1 and TRBJ2-1, with 8 bases identical to TRBD1. CDR3 size: 13 residues. Germline CDR1 is SQVTM and CDR2 is ANQGSEA. V lost 6 bases and J lost 4; bases outside the gene matches: 5. CDR3 loop: CSVDRDDYNEQFF. The CDR3 DNA follows: TGCAGCGTGGACAGGGATGATTACAATGAGCAGTTCTTC.

This clonotype has a handful of counts. The chain is built from TRBV6-2 or TRBV6-3 and TRBJ2-3; TRBD2 is a possible D gene (6 bases). The germline gives CDR1 MNHEY, CDR2 SVGEGT. The V gene lost 6 bases and the J gene lost 3 bases, with 16 bases spanning the gap. This CDR3 has 15 amino acids. This CDR3 is CASSPWGETTDTQYF. As DNA, the CDR3 is TGTGCCAGCAGCCCCTGGGGGGAGACGACAGATACGCAGTATTTT.

This clonotype has ten or more counts. The chain combines TRBV20-1 with TRBJ2-5; 7 bases match TRBD2. Germline V gene data show CDR1 as DFQATT and CDR2 as SNEGSKA (reference sequence). CDR3 length: 13 residues. Trimming at V came to 0 bases and at J to 8 bases, leaving 6 bases not matched to a gene. DNA of the CDR3: TGCAGTGCTAGAGATGCGGGGGAAGTAACCCAGTACTTC. Translation: CSARDAGEVTQYF.

This clonotype has at least ten counts. The chain links TRBV18 to TRBJ2-2, with D possibly matching TRBD2 (6 bases). The CDR3 spans 17 residues. Per germline, CDR1 KGHSH and CDR2 LQKENI. Trimming removed 2 bases from V and 5 bases from J, with 18 bases in between. The CDR3 sequence: CASSPIDPGVATGELFF. CDR3 DNA sequence: TGTGCCAGCTCACCAATAGATCCGGGAGTGGCTACCGGGGAGCTGTTTTTT.

A few counts support this clonotype. The rearrangement joins TRBV29-1 to TRBJ2-7, with a tentative D call TRBD1 (6 bases). Germline V lookup: CDR1 SQVTM, CDR2 ANQGSEA. There are 15 residues in the CDR3. Trimming removed 5 bases at V and 2 bases at J, with 19 bases between. This CDR3 reads CSVRPRDIGPYEQYF. In DNA, the CDR3 is TGCAGCGTTAGACCCCGGGACATCGGGCCCTACGAGCAGTACTTC.